The 8 T cell receptor beta chains below were found in one sample sequenced in a study of molecular identifiers for immune sequencing clone quantification. TCRdb reprocessed the PCR reads with MiXCR, giving one entry per CDR3 protein. The sample has roughly 86,000 distinct CDR3 sequences, roughly 20% seen once. The sequenced sample consisted of naive CD8+ T cells from blood, with Jurkat cell RNA spiked in. Sample subset: FACS-sorted CD8+CD4-CCR7+CD45RA+ naive T cells. These receptors were obtained from a human donor in good health. Some libraries in this study had Jurkat cell RNA spiked in.

At least ten counts were recorded for this clonotype. The chain uses TRBV10-1 and TRBJ2-7; 10 bases match TRBD2. V shed 2 bases and J 4 bases; nucleotides not matched to a gene: 8. This CDR3 has 16 residues. Per the germline V gene, CDR1 is WNHNN and CDR2 is SYGVQD (reference sequence). Here the CDR3 DNA reads TGCGCCAGCAGTGAGACTGCGGGACTAGCGACTTACGAGCAGTACTTC. Translation gives CASSETAGLATYEQYF.

This clonotype was seen at least ten times. J is TRBJ2-3 and V is TRBV5-1; TRBD2 aligns across 12 bases. The V gene's germline CDR1 is SGHRS and CDR2 YFSETQ. The junction had 6 bases not matched to a gene; V was cut back by 1 base and J by 6 bases. This CDR3 is built from 16 residues. The CDR3 bases are TGCGCCAGCAGCTTGCTAGCGGGGGGGCTAGTGGATACGCAGTATTTT. Protein product: CASSLLAGGLVDTQYF.

This clonotype has ten or more counts. This chain connects TRBV30 to TRBJ2-7; no reliable D call. V was pared by 1 base and J by 0 bases, with 13 bases between. This CDR3 has 15 residues. Germline-derived CDR1 and CDR2 are GTSNPN and SVGIG (reference sequence). Here the CDR3 DNA reads TGTGCCTGGAGTGCCCCACCTACGAGCTCCTACGAGCAGTACTTC. It specifies CAWSAPPTSSYEQYF.

In this sample, this clonotype turned up many times. The rearrangement uses TRBV20-1 and TRBJ1-6, with a weak D call TRBD1 (6 bases). V shed 3 bases and J shed 5 bases, with 11 bases lying between them. This CDR3 is built from 14 residues. Germline-derived CDR1 and CDR2 are DFQATT and SNEGSKA (reference sequence). For the CDR3, the DNA is TGCAGTGCTAGTGATTGGGGGCATAATTCACCCCTCCACTTT. Translated, it gives CSASDWGHNSPLHF.

This clonotype was observed at least ten times. The rearrangement links TRBV28 to TRBJ2-7; 9 nucleotides match TRBD2. The germline V gene encodes CDR1 MDHEN and CDR2 SYDVKM. This CDR3 is 14 amino acids long. V was pared by 6 bases and J by 3 bases, with 6 bases of the junction left unmatched. The CDR3 DNA is TGTGCCAGCAGAGTGGGCGGGAGGGACTACGAGCAGTACTTC. Translated, it gives CASRVGGRDYEQYF.

This clonotype was counted at least ten times. The V gene is TRBV27, the J gene TRBJ2-3, with D possibly being TRBD1 or TRBD2 (5 bases each). CDR3 size: 14 residues. Germline CDR1 reads MNHEY; CDR2 reads SMNVEV (reference sequence). Trimming took off 9 bases at V and 0 bases at J, with 13 bases between the two ends. CDR3 loop: CASYSGRSTDTQYF. In nucleotides, the CDR3 is TGTGCCAGTTACTCGGGGCGAAGCACAGATACGCAGTATTTT.

This clonotype was found many times. The chain joins TRBV20-1 to TRBJ2-3; 9 bases align to TRBD1. CDR1 is DFQATT and CDR2 is SNEGSKA in the germline V gene (reference sequence). The CDR3 runs 15 residues. Germline trimming cut 5 bases from V and 2 bases from J; bases unmatched to any gene: 8. The CDR3 here is CSAEADRGYTDTQYF. CDR3 coding DNA: TGCAGTGCTGAGGCGGACAGGGGCTACACAGATACGCAGTATTTT.

This clonotype was seen at least ten times. The chain uses TRBV7-6 and TRBJ2-3; 8 nucleotides align to TRBD2. The junction had 6 bases not matched to a gene; V was cut back by 1 base and J by 0 bases. Germline V gives CDR1 SGHVS, CDR2 FNYEAQ. This CDR3 is 17 amino acids long. CDR3 nucleotide sequence: TGTGCCAGCAGCTTAGTACGAGCGGGGGCTAGCACAGATACGCAGTATTTT. Translation: CASSLVRAGASTDTQYF.